These 9 T cell receptor beta chains were all obtained from the same sample, sequenced in a study of shared clonotypes between healthy human individuals. Clones were read by immunoSEQ multiplex PCR, and TCRdb kept only the in-frame ones, dropping some. The profile shows over a million clones, under 80% of them singletons. The specimen sequenced was memory CD4+ T cells sorted from blood. Subset given: CD45RA-negative fraction. The receptor set was obtained from a man between 18 and 29 years old in good health.

This chain connects TRBV6-5 to TRBJ2-1; maybe TRBD1 (5 bases). The V gene lost 0 bases and the J gene lost 4 bases, with 10 bases spanning the gap. This CDR3 is 15 amino acids long. Germline V gives CDR1 MNHEY, CDR2 SVGAGI. In DNA, the CDR3 is TGTGCCAGCAGTTACTCGTGGACACCATACAATGAGCAGTTCTTC. It translates to CASSYSWTPYNEQFF.

About this clone: This specimen includes other DNA sequences encoding the same CDR3. The chain is built from TRBV2 and TRBJ2-3; D is undetermined. The CDR3 loop spans 11 amino acids. The germline V gene has CDR1 SNHLY and CDR2 FYNNEI. V was shortened by 2 bases and J by 3 bases, with 0 bases between the two germline ends. Here the CDR3 DNA reads TGTGCCAGCAGTGAAACAGATACGCAGTATTTT. Translating gives CASSETDTQYF.

The V and J genes are TRBV9 and TRBJ2-1; D unresolved. Germline values: CDR1 SGDLS, CDR2 YYNGEE. V was shortened by 4 bases and J by 9 bases, with 11 bases between the two germline ends. The CDR3 contains 12 residues. The CDR3 DNA is TGTGCCAGCAGCTTTCCAATGGGTGAGCAGTTCTTC. Its protein is CASSFPMGEQFF. The full variable domain, with the rest looked up from reference TRBV9 and TRBJ2-1, is DSGVTQTPKHLITATGQRVTLRCSPRSGDLSVYWYQQSLDQGLQFLIQYYNGEERAKGNILERFSAQQFPDLHSELNLSSLELGDSALYFCASSFPMGEQFFGPGTRLTVL.

In regard to this clone: The sample has other DNA sequences that encode this CDR3 too. V and J are TRBV5-1 and TRBJ2-5; tentative D call: TRBD2 (6 bases). V lost 0 bases and J lost 1, with 10 bases in between. Germline CDR1 SGHRS, CDR2 YFSETQ. This CDR3 is built from 15 residues. CDR3 sequence: CASSLGGTGQETQYF. DNA for the CDR3: TGCGCCAGCAGCTTGGGTGGGACTGGCCAAGAGACCCAGTACTTC. The entire variable domain, with the rest obtained from reference TRBV5-1 and TRBJ2-5, is as follows: KAGVTQTPRYLIKTRGQQVTLSCSPISGHRSVSWYQQTPGQGLQFLFEYFSETQRNKGNFPGRFSGRQFSNSRSEMNVSTLELGDSALYLCASSLGGTGQETQYFGPGTRLLVL.

This chain connects TRBV5-6 to TRBJ2-2; D is possibly TRBD1 (5 bases). V was clipped by 0 bases and J by 4 bases, with 7 bases between them. In germline, CDR1 is SGHDT, CDR2 YYEEEE. The CDR3 is 14 residues long. CDR3 nucleotides: TGTGCCAGCAGCTTGGGTGACAGCACCGGGGAGCTGTTTTTT. Translation gives CASSLGDSTGELFF.

This chain joins TRBV2 and TRBJ2-5; D remains unclear. Deletions cut 7 bases from V and 1 base from J, with 10 bases between. The CDR3 sequence is 13 residues long. Germline CDR1 reads SNHLY; CDR2 reads FYNNEI. The CDR3 loop is CASNQAVQETQYF. The CDR3 DNA is TGTGCCAGCAATCAGGCGGTCCAAGAGACCCAGTACTTC.

The chain couples TRBV30 to TRBJ1-4; D might be TRBD1 (5 bases). This CDR3 spans 14 amino acids. Germline assignment: CDR1 GTSNPN and CDR2 SVGIG (reference sequence). V lost 1 base, J lost 7 bases, and 13 bases lay in between. As DNA, the CDR3 is TGTGCCTGGAGTGATCGGGGGTACGGTGAAAAACTGTTTTTT. Translating gives CAWSDRGYGEKLFF.

The chain combines TRBV7-9 with TRBJ1-4, with TRBD1 as a possible D gene (5 bases). Germline V gives CDR1 SEHNR, CDR2 FQNEAQ (reference sequence). Between the trimmed V and J ends, which lost 5 bases and 2 bases, there was a span of 15 bases. The CDR3 has 16 amino acids. The CDR3 spells CASSLRQGGTNEKLFF. The CDR3 region has the DNA TGTGCCAGCAGCCTCCGGCAGGGAGGGACTAATGAAAAACTGTTTTTT.

This chain connects TRBV10-3 to TRBJ2-1; 8 bases are a match to TRBD2. CDR3 length: 14 amino acids. The germline gives CDR1 ENHRY, CDR2 SYGVKD. V shed 6 bases and J 10 bases; nucleotides not matched to a gene: 11. The CDR3 nucleotides read TGTGCCATCAGGCGGGGGGACCAGGGTGGAGAGCAGTTCTTC. Its protein is CAIRRGDQGGEQFF.